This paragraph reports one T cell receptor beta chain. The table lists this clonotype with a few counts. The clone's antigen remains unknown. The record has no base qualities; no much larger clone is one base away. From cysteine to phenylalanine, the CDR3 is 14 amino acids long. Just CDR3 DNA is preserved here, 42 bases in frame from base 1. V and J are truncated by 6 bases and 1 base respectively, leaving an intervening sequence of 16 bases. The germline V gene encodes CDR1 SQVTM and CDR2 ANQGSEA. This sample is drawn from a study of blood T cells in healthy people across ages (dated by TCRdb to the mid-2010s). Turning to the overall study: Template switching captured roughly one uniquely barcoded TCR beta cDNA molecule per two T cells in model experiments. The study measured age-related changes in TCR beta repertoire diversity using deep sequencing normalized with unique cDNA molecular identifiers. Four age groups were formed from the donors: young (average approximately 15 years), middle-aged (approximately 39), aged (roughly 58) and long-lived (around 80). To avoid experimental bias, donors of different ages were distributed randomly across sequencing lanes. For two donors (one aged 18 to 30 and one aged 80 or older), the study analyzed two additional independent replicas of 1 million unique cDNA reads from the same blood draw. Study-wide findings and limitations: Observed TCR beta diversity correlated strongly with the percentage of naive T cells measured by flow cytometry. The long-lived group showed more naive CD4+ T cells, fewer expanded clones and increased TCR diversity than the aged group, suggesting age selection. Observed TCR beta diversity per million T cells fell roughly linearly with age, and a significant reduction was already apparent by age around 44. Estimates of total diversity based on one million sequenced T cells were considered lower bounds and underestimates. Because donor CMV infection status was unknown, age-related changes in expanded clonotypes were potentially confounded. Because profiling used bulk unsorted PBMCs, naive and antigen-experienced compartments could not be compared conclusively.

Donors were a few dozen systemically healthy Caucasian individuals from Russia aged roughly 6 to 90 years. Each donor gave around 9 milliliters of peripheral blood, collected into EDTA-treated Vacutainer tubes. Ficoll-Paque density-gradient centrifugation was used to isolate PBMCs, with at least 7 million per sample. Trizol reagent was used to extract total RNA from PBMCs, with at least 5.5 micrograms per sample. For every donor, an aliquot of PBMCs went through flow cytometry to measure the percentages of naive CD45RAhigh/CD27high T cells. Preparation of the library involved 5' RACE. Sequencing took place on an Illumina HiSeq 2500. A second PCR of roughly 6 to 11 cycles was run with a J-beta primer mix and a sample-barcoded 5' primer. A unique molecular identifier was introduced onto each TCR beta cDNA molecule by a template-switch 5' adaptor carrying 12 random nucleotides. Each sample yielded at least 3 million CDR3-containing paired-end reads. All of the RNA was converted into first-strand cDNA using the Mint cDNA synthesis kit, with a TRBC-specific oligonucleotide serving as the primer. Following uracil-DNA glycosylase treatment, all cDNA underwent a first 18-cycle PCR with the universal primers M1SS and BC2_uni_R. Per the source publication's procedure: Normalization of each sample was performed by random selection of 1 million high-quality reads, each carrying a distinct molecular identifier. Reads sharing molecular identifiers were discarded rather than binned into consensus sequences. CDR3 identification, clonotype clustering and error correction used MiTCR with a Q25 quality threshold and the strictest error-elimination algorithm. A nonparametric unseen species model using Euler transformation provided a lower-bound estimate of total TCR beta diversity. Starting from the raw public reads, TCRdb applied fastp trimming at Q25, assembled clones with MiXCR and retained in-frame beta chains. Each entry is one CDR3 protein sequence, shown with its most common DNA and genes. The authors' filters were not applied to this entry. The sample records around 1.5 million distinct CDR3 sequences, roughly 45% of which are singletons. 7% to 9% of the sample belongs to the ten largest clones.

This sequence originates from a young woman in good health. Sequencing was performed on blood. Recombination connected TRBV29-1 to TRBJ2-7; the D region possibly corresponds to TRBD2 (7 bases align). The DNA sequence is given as TGCAGCGTCCAAGGAAAGGGGGGGTCCTACGAGCAGTACTTC. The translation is CSVQGKGGSYEQYF.